A single sample is the source of the 19 T cell receptor beta chains below, sequenced in a study of T-cell memory formation after mild COVID-19 (dated by TCRdb to about 2021). Receptor libraries were prepared by 5' RACE. The instrument was an Illumina NovaSeq 6000. TCRdb ran its own pipeline on the public reads, namely fastp trimming at Q25 and MiXCR clone calling, and kept in-frame beta chains. Here each entry gathers all rows of one CDR3 protein and keeps the most common genes and DNA. For this sample there are 300,000 or so distinct CDR3 sequences; 15% to 20% appear just once. Roughly a fifth of the sample is held by the ten biggest clonotypes. Sequencing was done on a sample of PBMCs or a T cell subset sorted from them (not recorded which). The source of these receptors is a man younger than 35 who had mild COVID-19 (a few samples of this study predate the infection). The sample titles of this study are shuffled in the database, so cell type and time point are left out; the donor was told from shared clones.

The CDR3 spells CASAGLATQETQYF. Here the CDR3 DNA reads TGTGCCAGCGCGGGACTAGCGACCCAAGAGACCCAGTACTTC. The chain links TRBV2 to TRBJ2-5; 10 positions agree with TRBD2. The CDR3 runs 14 residues. V trimming: 8 bases; J trimming: 1 base; junction bases outside the gene matches: 4. Germline CDR1 SNHLY, CDR2 FYNNEI. Combining the CDR3 with reference TRBV2 and TRBJ2-5 gives the whole variable domain EPEVTQTPSHQVTQMGQEVILRCVPISNHLYFYWYRQILGQKVEFLVSFYNNEISEKSEIFDDQFSVERPDGSNFTLKIRSTKLEDSAMYFCASAGLATQETQYFGPGTRLLVL.

In its sample, this clonotype was seen many times. A junction boundary mismatches the germline segment, possibly from a read error. CDR3 loop: CASSQGSLRATGLQF. CDR3 sequence (DNA): TGTGCCAGCAGCCAAGGGAGCCTGAGGGCCACGGGTCTGCAATTT. This chain links TRBV4-2 with TRBJ1-6; D gene unclear. The CDR3 length is 15 residues. Germline loops: CDR1 LGHNA, CDR2 YNFKEQ.

This clonotype showed up just a few times. The chain has TRBV30 and TRBJ1-5; D might be TRBD1 (6 bases). Germline V lookup: CDR1 GTSNPN, CDR2 SVGIG (reference sequence). CDR3 size: 17 residues. V dropped 5 bases and J dropped 4 bases, with 24 bases sitting between them. This CDR3 reads CAWGQGPTRRPNQPQHF. The CDR3 DNA sequence: TGTGCCTGGGGTCAGGGGCCAACCCGACGCCCTAATCAGCCCCAGCATTTT.

This chain uses TRBV15 with TRBJ1-2; D perhaps matches TRBD1 (6 bases). V lost 0 bases and J 6 bases, leaving 14 bases between the germline ends. CDR3 length: 15 residues. Germline V gene lookup returns CDR1 LNHNV and CDR2 YYDKDF (reference sequence). The CDR3 loop reads CATSRDFQGPHGYTF. In DNA form, the CDR3 reads TGTGCCACCAGCAGAGATTTTCAGGGGCCACATGGCTACACCTTC.

This chain joins TRBV28 and TRBJ1-2; the D is unclear. The V gene lost 1 base and the J gene lost 6 bases, with 9 bases spanning the gap. This CDR3 is 13 amino acids long. Germline values: CDR1 MDHEN, CDR2 SYDVKM. The CDR3: CASSLLASDGYTF. The CDR3, as DNA: TGTGCCAGCAGTTTATTAGCTTCGGATGGCTACACCTTC.

The chain uses TRBV2 and TRBJ2-7; D is undetermined. V was cut by 6 bases and J by 2 bases, with 5 bases left in between. The germline V gene has CDR1 SNHLY and CDR2 FYNNEI. The CDR3 covers 11 residues. The CDR3 protein is CASSDAYEQYF. The CDR3 DNA reads as TGTGCCAGCAGCGACGCCTACGAGCAGTACTTC.

This clonotype occurred a few times. This chain connects TRBV6-6 to TRBJ1-3; weak D call: TRBD1 (6 bases). CDR3 length: 13 amino acids. In germline, CDR1 is MNHNY, CDR2 SVGAGI (reference sequence). V lost 6 bases to trimming and J lost 3 bases, with 9 bases between them. For the CDR3, the DNA is TGTGCCAGCAGGCAGGGGTTTGGAAACACCATATATTTT. It translates to CASRQGFGNTIYF.

This clonotype was recorded a few times. The chain is built from TRBV3-1 and TRBJ1-1; D is possibly TRBD1 (5 bases). The V end was cut by 3 bases, the J end by 5 bases, with 13 bases between. Looked up from germline, CDR1 is LGHDT and CDR2 is YNNKEL (reference sequence). This CDR3 has 14 residues. In DNA form, the CDR3 reads TGTGCCAGCAGCCAGGCAGGGTCAGGTACTGAAGCTTTCTTT. Protein sequence: CASSQAGSGTEAFF.

This clonotype was seen a handful of times. The chain carries TRBV29-1 and TRBJ2-7; possible D gene TRBD1, 5 bases. Germline CDR1 and CDR2: SQVTM and ANQGSEA. There are 12 residues in the CDR3. V was trimmed by 2 bases and J by 4 bases, leaving 9 bases between them. CDR3 DNA sequence: TGCAGCGTTGAATCCAGGGCGTACGAGCAGTACTTC. Translation gives CSVESRAYEQYF.

This chain uses TRBV18 with TRBJ1-5, with D perhaps matching TRBD1 (5 bases). The CDR3 spans 14 residues. V shed 3 bases and J shed 6 bases, with 12 bases lying between them. CDR1 is KGHSH and CDR2 is LQKENI in the germline V gene. In DNA, the CDR3 is TGTGCCAGCTCACCCGGGGATGGGGGTCAGCCCCAGCATTTT. This codes for CASSPGDGGQPQHF.

The table lists this clonotype with a few counts. The chain combines TRBV7-7 with TRBJ2-5; D remains unclear. Trimming took off 5 bases at V and 5 bases at J, with 15 bases between the two ends. This CDR3 region has 14 residues. In germline, CDR1 is SSHAT, CDR2 FNYEAQ (reference sequence). DNA for the CDR3: TGTGCCAGCAGCCCCTCGGCCGGGCAGGAGACCCAGTACTTC. Translating it yields CASSPSAGQETQYF.

Many counts were recorded for this clonotype. This chain links TRBV20-1 with TRBJ2-1; D unclear. Germline CDR1 reads DFQATT; CDR2 reads SNEGSKA (reference sequence). Trimming stripped 6 bases from V and 2 bases from J, with 8 bases between. CDR3 length equals 12 residues. The CDR3 DNA reads as TGCAGTGCCCGCGTAGCCTACAATGAGCAGTTCTTC. This translates into CSARVAYNEQFF.

This clonotype was seen a few times. The V gene is TRBV4-3, the J gene TRBJ2-3, with 11 bases matching TRBD2. V lost 0 bases and J lost 7; bases outside the gene matches: 9. Germline CDR1 reads LGHNA; CDR2 reads YSLEER. This CDR3 is 17 amino acids long. DNA for the CDR3: TGCGCCAGCAGCCAAGAAAGAAATCTAGCGGGGGGTTATACGCAGTATTTT. As protein: CASSQERNLAGGYTQYF.

This clonotype has more than one count but fewer than ten. At one end, the junction sequence differs from germline, possibly due to a read error. V is TRBV18 and J is TRBJ1-6; 8 bases fit TRBD1. Germline V CDR1 and CDR2: KGHSH, LQKENI. The CDR3 loop spans 17 amino acids. CDR3 DNA: TGTGCCAGCTCCGACATGGACAGGGATGGTTATATTTCACCCCTCCACTTT. Protein product: CASSDMDRDGYISPLHF. Variable domain in full (rest from reference TRBV18 and TRBJ1-6): NAGVMQNPRHLVRRRGQEARLRCSPMKGHSHVYWYRQLPEEGLKFMVYLQKENIIDESGMPKERFSAEFPKEGPSILRIQQVVRGDSAAYFCASSDMDRDGYISPLHFGNGTRLTVT.

This clonotype was recorded a few times. The chain uses TRBV2 and TRBJ2-1, with 15 bases identical to TRBD2. Per germline, CDR1 SNHLY and CDR2 FYNNEI. The V segment lost 5 bases and the J segment 5 bases; nucleotides outside the gene matches: 4. The CDR3 has 16 residues. Here the CDR3 reads CASSRTSGGVHNEQFF. As DNA, the CDR3 is TGTGCCAGCAGTCGGACTAGCGGGGGGGTTCACAATGAGCAGTTCTTC. The full variable domain, completed using reference TRBV2 and TRBJ2-1, is EPEVTQTPSHQVTQMGQEVILRCVPISNHLYFYWYRQILGQKVEFLVSFYNNEISEKSEIFDDQFSVERPDGSNFTLKIRSTKLEDSAMYFCASSRTSGGVHNEQFFGPGTRLTVL.

This clonotype was detected only a few times. The gene calls are TRBV5-5 and TRBJ1-5; TRBD1 aligns across 7 bases. In germline, CDR1 is SGHKS, CDR2 YYEKEE (reference sequence). The trim removed 4 bases at V and 5 bases at J, leaving 6 bases unmatched. This CDR3 comprises 14 residues. CDR3 residues: CASSRTGADQPQHF. In DNA form, the CDR3 reads TGTGCCAGCAGCCGCACAGGGGCCGATCAGCCCCAGCATTTT.

The V call is TRBV19, the J call TRBJ2-3; D gene unclear. Germline-derived CDR1 and CDR2 are LNHDA and SQIVND (reference sequence). CDR3 length equals 15 residues. Trimming shortened V by 3 bases and J by 3 bases, and 13 bases separated the two germline ends. The CDR3 protein is CASSIASPGTDTQYF. CDR3 nucleotide sequence: TGTGCCAGTAGTATCGCCAGCCCTGGGACAGATACGCAGTATTTT. Based on the CDR3 plus reference TRBV19 and TRBJ2-3, the full variable domain is DGGITQSPKYLFRKEGQNVTLSCEQNLNHDAMYWYRQDPGQGLRLIYYSQIVNDFQKGDIAEGYSVSREKKESFPLTVTSAQKNPTAFYLCASSIASPGTDTQYFGPGTRLTVL.

There are many counts of this clonotype. Sequence at one end of the junction differs from germline and may be a read error. The chain recombines TRBV12-3 or TRBV12-4 with TRBJ1-1, with D tentatively TRBD1 (5 bases). The CDR3 runs to 12 residues. The CDR3 bases are TGTGCCAGCAGTTTAGCGAGTACGGGGGGAAACTTT. Protein sequence: CASSLASTGGNF.

This clonotype was picked up many times. The rearrangement links TRBV5-1 to TRBJ2-3; 7 positions agree with TRBD1. Germline assignment: CDR1 SGHRS and CDR2 YFSETQ. The CDR3 consists of 13 residues. V dropped 4 bases and J dropped 7; count of bases not matched to a gene: 6. CDR3: CASSPQTGNTQYF. The CDR3 region has the DNA TGCGCCAGCAGCCCCCAGACAGGGAATACGCAGTATTTT.